Following are 7 T cell receptor beta chains from one sample sequenced in a study of blood T cell repertoires in COVID-19. Profiled with immunoSEQ multiplex PCR; TCRdb holds only in-frame clones, not every one. The sample lists over 200,000 clones; roughly 89% were seen once. Material: PBMCs or T cells enriched from blood (not recorded which). Receptors were obtained from a man aged 35 to 55 who had recovered from COVID-19.

This chain links TRBV12-3 or TRBV12-4 with TRBJ1-1, with TRBD1 identical over 8 bases. CDR3 size: 13 residues. The V segment lost 5 bases and the J segment 4 bases; nucleotides outside the gene matches: 3. The CDR3 region is CASSTTGGTEAFF. The CDR3, as DNA: TGTGCCAGCAGTACAACAGGGGGCACTGAAGCTTTCTTT.

This chain joins TRBV5-4 and TRBJ1-4, with 8 positions matching TRBD1. V dropped 0 bases and J dropped 0; count of bases not matched to a gene: 1. The CDR3 contains 16 residues. The V gene's germline CDR1 is SGHNT and CDR2 YYREEE (reference sequence). CDR3 amino acids: CASSLAGGTTNEKLFF. The CDR3 coding sequence is TGTGCCAGCAGCTTGGCAGGGGGCACAACTAATGAAAAACTGTTTTTT.

The V and J genes are TRBV5-1 and TRBJ2-3; D not certain. V was shortened by 2 bases and J by 9 bases, with 13 bases between the two germline ends. Per the germline V gene, CDR1 is SGHRS and CDR2 is YFSETQ. This CDR3 comprises 13 residues. The CDR3 nucleotides are TGCGCCAGCAGCTTAGATCCGAGTTCCACGCAGTATTTT. This encodes CASSLDPSSTQYF.

The DNA of the CDR3 is TGTGCCAGCAATTGGGTAGCGGGGCCCTACAATGAGCAGTTCTTC. It encodes CASNWVAGPYNEQFF. The V and J genes are TRBV27 and TRBJ2-1, with 8 bases matching TRBD2. Germline trimming cut 7 bases from V and 2 bases from J; bases unmatched to any gene: 7. CDR1 is MNHEY and CDR2 is SMNVEV in the germline V gene (reference sequence). The CDR3 has 15 amino acids.

The chain links TRBV5-6 to TRBJ1-2, with 8 bases aligning to TRBD1. The CDR3 is 16 amino acids. CDR1 SGHDT and CDR2 YYEEEE come from the germline V gene. The J segment lost 5 bases and the V segment lost 0 bases, leaving 9 bases of the junction unmatched. This CDR3 reads CASSLVSIQGAYGYTF. DNA of the CDR3: TGTGCCAGCAGCTTGGTTAGTATCCAGGGGGCTTATGGCTACACCTTC. The variable domain in full, completed from reference TRBV5-6 and TRBJ1-2, reads DAGVTQSPTHLIKTRGQQVTLRCSPKSGHDTVSWYQQALGQGPQFIFQYYEEEERQRGNFPDRFSGHQFPNYSSELNVNALLLGDSALYLCASSLVSIQGAYGYTFGSGTRLTVV.

The rearrangement joins TRBV10-2 to TRBJ2-7, with TRBD1 matching 12 bases. CDR3 length: 14 amino acids. The germline gives CDR1 WSHSY, CDR2 SAAADI. Trimming took 7 bases from V and 4 from J; bases not matched to a gene: 5. The CDR3 here is CASNRDRGPYEQYF. Here the CDR3 DNA reads TGCGCCAGCAACCGGGACAGGGGGCCATACGAGCAGTACTTC.

V usage is TRBV5-1 and J usage is TRBJ2-1; 13 bases fit TRBD2. J gave up 7 bases and V 3 bases, and 4 bases lay outside the gene matches. The CDR3 has 15 residues. Germline CDR1 is SGHRS and CDR2 is YFSETQ. The CDR3 region has the DNA TGCGCCAGCAGCTCGGGACTAGCGGGGAGAAATGAGCAGTTCTTC. It codes for CASSSGLAGRNEQFF. Filled out from reference TRBV5-1 and TRBJ2-1, the complete variable domain reads KAGVTQTPRYLIKTRGQQVTLSCSPISGHRSVSWYQQTPGQGLQFLFEYFSETQRNKGNFPGRFSGRQFSNSRSEMNVSTLELGDSALYLCASSSGLAGRNEQFFGPGTRLTVL.